The clone carrying this T cell receptor (beta chain) was observed once. This specimen comes from a study of early T cells in non-severe SARS-CoV-2 infection. About the study: Bulk RNA taken from unsorted whole blood was sequenced, leaving chains unpaired.

Trimming cost V 4 bases and J 5 bases, with 11 bases left between them. The CDR3 consists of 13 residues. The germline CDR1 and CDR2 sequences are MNHEY and SVGEGT. Unique molecular identifier tags were affixed to discrete cDNA molecules. TCRdb passed the 5' RACE reads through MiXCR, listing each CDR3 protein once. The repertoire holds approximately 50,000 distinct CDR3 sequences, with roughly 9.6% as singletons. Sequencing was carried out using whole blood. This clonotype originated in an adult who was a healthcare worker with PCR-confirmed SARS-CoV-2 infection or an uninfected control (not recorded which). The chain recombines TRBV6-2 or TRBV6-3 with TRBJ1-1; a possible D gene is TRBD1 (5 bases). The CDR3 here is CASSFGTGTEAFF. As DNA, the CDR3 is TGTGCCAGCAGTTTCGGGACTGGGACTGAAGCTTTCTTT.